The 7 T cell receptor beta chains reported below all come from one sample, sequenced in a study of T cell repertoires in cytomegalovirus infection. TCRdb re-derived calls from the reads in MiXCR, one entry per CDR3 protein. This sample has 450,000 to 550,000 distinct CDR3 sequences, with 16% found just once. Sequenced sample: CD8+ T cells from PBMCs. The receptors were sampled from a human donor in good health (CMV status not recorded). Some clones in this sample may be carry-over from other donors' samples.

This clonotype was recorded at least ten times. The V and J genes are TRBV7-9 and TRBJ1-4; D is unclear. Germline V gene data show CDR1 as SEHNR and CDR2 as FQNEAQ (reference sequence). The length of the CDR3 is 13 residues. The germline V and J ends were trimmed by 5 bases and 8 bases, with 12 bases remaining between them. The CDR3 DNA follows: TGTGCCAGCAGCCTCTCCAGAGGCGAAAAACTGTTTTTT. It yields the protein CASSLSRGEKLFF.

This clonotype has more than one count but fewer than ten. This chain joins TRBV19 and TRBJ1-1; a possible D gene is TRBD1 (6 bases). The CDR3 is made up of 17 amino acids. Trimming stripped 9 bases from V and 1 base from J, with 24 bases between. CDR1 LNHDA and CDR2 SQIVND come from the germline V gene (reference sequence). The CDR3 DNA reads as TGTGCCAGCTCACGGAAGGTCGGGGGGCTTAAGAACACTGAAGCTTTCTTT. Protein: CASSRKVGGLKNTEAFF.

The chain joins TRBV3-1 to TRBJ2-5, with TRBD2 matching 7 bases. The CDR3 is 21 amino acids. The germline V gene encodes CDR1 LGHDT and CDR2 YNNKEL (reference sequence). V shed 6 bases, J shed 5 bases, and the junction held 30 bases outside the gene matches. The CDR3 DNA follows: TGTGCCAGCAGGCACGTAGAACCCCCGCCGGCGTGGACTAGTTGGGTGGAGACCCAGTACTTC. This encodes CASRHVEPPPAWTSWVETQYF.

The chain's CDR3 is CASSALGAGGGFSTDTQYF. The CDR3 bases are TGTGCCAGCAGTGCGCTTGGGGCGGGCGGGGGATTCTCCACAGATACGCAGTATTTT. V and J are TRBV28 and TRBJ2-3, with 7 bases matching TRBD2. V was pared by 5 bases and J by 2 bases, with 19 bases of the junction left unmatched. The CDR3 runs to 19 residues. CDR1 is MDHEN and CDR2 is SYDVKM in the germline V gene.

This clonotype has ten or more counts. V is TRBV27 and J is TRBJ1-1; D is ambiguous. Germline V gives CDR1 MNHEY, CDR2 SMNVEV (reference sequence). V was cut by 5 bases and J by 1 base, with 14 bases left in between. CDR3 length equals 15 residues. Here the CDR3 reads CASSEPPLGNTEAFF. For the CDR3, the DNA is TGTGCCAGCAGTGAGCCGCCGTTAGGGAACACTGAAGCTTTCTTT.

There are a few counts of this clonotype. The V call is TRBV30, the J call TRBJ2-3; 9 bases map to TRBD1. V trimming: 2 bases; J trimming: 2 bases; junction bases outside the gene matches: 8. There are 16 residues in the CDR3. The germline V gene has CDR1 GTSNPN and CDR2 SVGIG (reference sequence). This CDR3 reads CAWSRTGAVSTDTQYF. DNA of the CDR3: TGTGCCTGGAGTAGGACAGGGGCCGTTTCCACAGATACGCAGTATTTT.

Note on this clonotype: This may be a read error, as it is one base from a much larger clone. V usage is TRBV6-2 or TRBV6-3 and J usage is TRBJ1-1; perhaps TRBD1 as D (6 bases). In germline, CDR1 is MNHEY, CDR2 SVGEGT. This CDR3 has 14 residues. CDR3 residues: CASSQYRVNTESFF. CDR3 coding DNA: TGTGCCAGCAGTCAATACAGGGTTAACACTGAATCTTTCTTT.